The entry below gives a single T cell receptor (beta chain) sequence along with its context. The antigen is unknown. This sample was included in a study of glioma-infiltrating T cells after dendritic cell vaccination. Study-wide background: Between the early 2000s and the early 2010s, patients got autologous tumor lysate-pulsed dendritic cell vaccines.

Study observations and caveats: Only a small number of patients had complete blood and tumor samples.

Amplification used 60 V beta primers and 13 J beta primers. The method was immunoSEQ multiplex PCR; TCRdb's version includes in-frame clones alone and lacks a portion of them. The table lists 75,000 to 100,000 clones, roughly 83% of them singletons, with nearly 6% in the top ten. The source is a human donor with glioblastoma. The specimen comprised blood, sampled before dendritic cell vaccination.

CDR3 protein: CASSWTGGDTQYF. The CDR3 coding sequence is TGCGCCAGCAGCTGGACAGGGGGAGATACGCAGTATTTT. V is TRBV5-1 and J is TRBJ2-3; TRBD1 aligns across 10 bases. The CDR3 spans 13 residues. Trimming removed 3 bases from V and 5 bases from J; junction bases left unmatched: 0. CDR1 is SGHRS and CDR2 is YFSETQ in the germline V gene.